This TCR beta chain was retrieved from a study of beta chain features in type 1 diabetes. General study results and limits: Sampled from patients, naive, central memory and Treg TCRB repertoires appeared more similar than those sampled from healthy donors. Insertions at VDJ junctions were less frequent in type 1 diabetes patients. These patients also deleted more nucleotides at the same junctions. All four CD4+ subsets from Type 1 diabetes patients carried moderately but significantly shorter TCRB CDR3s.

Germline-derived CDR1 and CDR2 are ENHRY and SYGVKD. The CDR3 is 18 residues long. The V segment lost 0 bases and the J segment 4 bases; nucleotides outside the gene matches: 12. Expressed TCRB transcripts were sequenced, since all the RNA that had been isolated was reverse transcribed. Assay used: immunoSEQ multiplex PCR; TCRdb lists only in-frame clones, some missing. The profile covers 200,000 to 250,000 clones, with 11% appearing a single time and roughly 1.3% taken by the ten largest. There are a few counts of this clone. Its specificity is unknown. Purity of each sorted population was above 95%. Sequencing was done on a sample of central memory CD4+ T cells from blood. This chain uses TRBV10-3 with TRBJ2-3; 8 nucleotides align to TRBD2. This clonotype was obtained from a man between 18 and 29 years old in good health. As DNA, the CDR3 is TGTGCCATCAGTGAGTCGACCGGGACTAGAGGAGTACCAGATACGCAGTATTTT. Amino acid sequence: CAISESTGTRGVPDTQYF.